A single sample is the source of the 25 T cell receptor beta chains below, sequenced in a study of blood T cell repertoires in COVID-19. The method was immunoSEQ multiplex PCR; TCRdb's version includes in-frame clones alone and lacks a portion of them. The table lists over 130,000 clones, 88% of them singletons. Sequences were obtained from peripheral blood. Receptors originate from a human donor with COVID-19, enrolled during active disease. The donor label of this sample is uncertain.

V usage is TRBV14 and J usage is TRBJ1-5, with D unclear. CDR1 is SGHDN, CDR2 FVKESK, per germline. The CDR3 has 13 amino acids. V dropped 1 base and J dropped 7 bases, with 8 bases sitting between them. CDR3 sequence reads: CASSQGGEQPQHF. The CDR3 bases are TGTGCCAGCAGCCAAGGCGGGGAACAGCCCCAGCATTTT. Full variable domain (outside the CDR3, taken from reference TRBV14 and TRBJ1-5): EAGVTQFPSHSVIEKGQTVTLRCDPISGHDNLYWYRRVMGKEIKFLLHFVKESKQDESGMPNNRFLAERTGGTYSTLKVQPAELEDSGVYFCASSQGGEQPQHFGDGTRLSIL.

The chain has TRBV27 and TRBJ1-4; D perhaps matches TRBD1 (6 bases). Germline-derived CDR1 and CDR2 are MNHEY and SMNVEV (reference sequence). The V end was cut by 11 bases, the J end by 7 bases, with 11 bases between. This CDR3 comprises 11 residues. This CDR3 is CASRGGEKLFF. As DNA, the CDR3 is TGTGCCTCAAGAGGGGGTGAAAAACTGTTTTTT.

The rearrangement uses TRBV12-3 or TRBV12-4 and TRBJ1-4; D is unclear. This CDR3 has 13 amino acids. V was clipped by 7 bases and J by 7 bases, with 13 bases between them. The CDR3 nucleotides are TGTGCCAGCACAATCTGGGGAGCTGAAAAACTGTTTTTT. Its protein product is CASTIWGAEKLFF.

The rearrangement uses TRBV6-4 and TRBJ1-1, with 9 nucleotides matching TRBD1. The germline V gene encodes CDR1 MRHNA and CDR2 SNTAGT. The CDR3 extends over 13 amino acids. Unmatched junction bases numbered 0, after V lost 3 bases and J lost 4 bases. This CDR3 reads CASSEDRGTEAFF. The CDR3 DNA reads as TGTGCCAGCAGTGAGGACAGGGGCACTGAAGCTTTCTTT.

V gene TRBV9 combines with J gene TRBJ2-1, with no clear D. The CDR3 has 13 amino acids. Germline CDR1 reads SGDLS; CDR2 reads YYNGEE. V was clipped by 4 bases and J by 7 bases, with 12 bases between them. This chain's CDR3 is CASSPRVENEQFF. The CDR3 DNA reads TGTGCCAGCAGCCCCCGGGTGGAGAATGAGCAGTTCTTC.

V and J are TRBV11-3 and TRBJ2-7; TRBD2 agrees at 9 bases. The CDR3 has 15 amino acids. Trimming cost V 6 bases and J 0 bases; bases outside gene matches: 6. Germline values: CDR1 SGHNT, CDR2 YENEEA. The CDR3 reads CASSARGGLSYEQYF. CDR3 bases: TGTGCCAGCAGTGCGCGGGGGGGGCTCTCCTACGAGCAGTACTTC. Looking up the rest from reference TRBV11-3 and TRBJ2-7 gives the full variable domain: EAGVVQSPRYKIIEKKQPVAFWCNPISGHNTLYWYLQNLGQGPELLIRYENEEAVDDSQLPKDRFSAERLKGVDSTLKIQPAELGDSAVYLCASSARGGLSYEQYFGPGTRLTVT.

J is TRBJ1-1 and V is TRBV24-1; 12 bases are a match to TRBD1. The CDR3 has 17 amino acids. V trimming: 4 bases; J trimming: 5 bases; junction bases outside the gene matches: 10. Germline V CDR1 and CDR2: KGHDR, SFDVKD. Here the CDR3 reads CATSDYRDRGLGTEAFF. CDR3 nucleotides: TGTGCCACCAGTGACTACCGGGACAGGGGGCTTGGAACTGAAGCTTTCTTT.

Here the CDR3 reads CASSPDRGTEAFF. CDR3 coding DNA: TGTGCCAGCAGCCCGGACAGGGGGACTGAAGCTTTCTTT. This chain uses TRBV5-6 with TRBJ1-1; TRBD1 agrees at 10 bases. The CDR3 sequence is 13 residues long. From germline, CDR1 is SGHDT and CDR2 YYEEEE. The trim removed 4 bases at V and 5 bases at J, leaving 2 bases unmatched.

The chain is built from TRBV9 and TRBJ1-5, with D tentatively TRBD1 (6 bases). The germline V and J ends were trimmed by 1 base and 1 base, with 9 bases remaining between them. The length of the CDR3 is 15 residues. The germline gives CDR1 SGDLS, CDR2 YYNGEE. CDR3 sequence (DNA): TGTGCCAGCAGCGTAACAGGGAGAAGCAATCAGCCCCAGCATTTT. Residues: CASSVTGRSNQPQHF. Full variable domain (rest looked up from reference TRBV9 and TRBJ1-5): DSGVTQTPKHLITATGQRVTLRCSPRSGDLSVYWYQQSLDQGLQFLIQYYNGEERAKGNILERFSAQQFPDLHSELNLSSLELGDSALYFCASSVTGRSNQPQHFGDGTRLSIL.

The V and J genes are TRBV11-2 and TRBJ1-1; 9 bases match TRBD1. From germline, CDR1 is SGHAT and CDR2 FQNNGV. V was clipped by 6 bases and J by 4 bases; unmatched bases: 12. The CDR3 is made up of 16 amino acids. CDR3 nucleotide sequence: TGTGCCAGCAGAGATAACCCGGGACAGGGTTCCACTGAAGCTTTCTTT. It yields the protein CASRDNPGQGSTEAFF.

As to this clone: A junction boundary mismatches the germline segment, possibly from a read error. The chain employs TRBV23-1 and TRBJ2-2; 9 bases agree with TRBD1. TRBV23-1 is identified as an open reading frame with a role that is uncertain. The CDR3 spans 19 residues. The CDR3 DNA sequence: TGCGCCAGCAGTCCTCATCCGTCGGGACAGGGAGGGGACACCGGGGAACTGTTTTTT. Translating gives CASSPHPSGQGGDTGELFF.

V is TRBV2 and J is TRBJ1-4, with TRBD1 identical over 9 bases. Trimming at V came to 6 bases and at J to 5 bases, leaving 7 bases not matched to a gene. The CDR3 consists of 15 residues. The germline V gene encodes CDR1 SNHLY and CDR2 FYNNEI. In DNA, the CDR3 is TGTGCCAGCAGGGTCCAGGGACAGGGAAATGAAAAACTGTTTTTT. This gives the protein CASRVQGQGNEKLFF.

About this clone itself: The sample carries other DNA sequences with the same CDR3. This chain connects TRBV5-1 to TRBJ2-7; 8 bases map to TRBD1. The CDR3 has 14 amino acids. V shed 4 bases, J shed 3 bases, and the junction held 6 bases outside the gene matches. Germline V CDR1 and CDR2: SGHRS, YFSETQ. The DNA for the CDR3 is TGCGCCAGCAGCCTTACGGGACAGGACTACGAGCAGTACTTC. The encoded protein is CASSLTGQDYEQYF. Looking up the rest from reference TRBV5-1 and TRBJ2-7 gives the full variable domain: KAGVTQTPRYLIKTRGQQVTLSCSPISGHRSVSWYQQTPGQGLQFLFEYFSETQRNKGNFPGRFSGRQFSNSRSEMNVSTLELGDSALYLCASSLTGQDYEQYFGPGTRLTVT.

The chain combines TRBV4-1 with TRBJ1-2, with TRBD1 matching 8 bases. Unmatched junction bases numbered 5, after V lost 1 base and J lost 7 bases. Germline lookup yields CDR1 MGHRA and CDR2 YSYEKL. The CDR3 extends over 14 amino acids. CDR3 in amino acids: CASSQATGGGGYTF. In DNA form, the CDR3 reads TGCGCCAGCAGCCAAGCCACAGGGGGGGGTGGCTACACCTTC.

In nucleotides, the CDR3 is TGTGCCAGCAGCCCCACAGGGGTCGAGCAGTACTTC. It is translated as CASSPTGVEQYF. This sequence joins TRBV7-3 and TRBJ2-7; 7 nucleotides line up with TRBD1. The junction had 4 bases not matched to a gene; V was cut back by 5 bases and J by 6 bases. The CDR3 runs 12 residues. Germline V lookup: CDR1 SGHTA, CDR2 FQGTGA.

This chain joins TRBV2 and TRBJ1-1, with a possible D match to TRBD1 (5 bases). V was trimmed by 5 bases and J by 3 bases, leaving 13 bases between them. This CDR3 spans 14 amino acids. Germline loops: CDR1 SNHLY, CDR2 FYNNEI. The CDR3 sequence: CASSLRGGDTEAFF. Here the CDR3 DNA reads TGTGCCAGCAGTCTCCGGGGGGGAGACACTGAAGCTTTCTTT.

This clone was seen only a few times. This rearrangement joins TRBV2 to TRBJ2-3, with D tentatively TRBD1 (6 bases). This CDR3 has 12 residues. CDR1 and CDR2 (germline): SNHLY, FYNNEI. V was cut by 7 bases and J by 1 base, with 6 bases left in between. The chain's CDR3 is CASNRGTDTQYF. The DNA of the CDR3 is TGTGCCAGCAACAGGGGCACAGATACGCAGTATTTT.

The CDR3 spells CSASPGGAYEQYF. In nucleotides, the CDR3 is TGCAGTGCTAGTCCGGGGGGCGCCTACGAGCAGTACTTC. The chain links TRBV20-1 to TRBJ2-7, with D perhaps matching TRBD2 (7 bases). CDR3 size: 13 residues. In germline, CDR1 is DFQATT, CDR2 SNEGSKA (reference sequence). Trimming removed 3 bases from V and 2 bases from J, with 11 bases in between.

DNA of the CDR3: TGTGCCAGCAGCTTGGAAGTCAATTGGCGCGGGAACACTGAAGCTTTCTTT. Its translation: CASSLEVNWRGNTEAFF. V usage is TRBV5-5 and J usage is TRBJ1-1; D not resolved. The CDR3 covers 17 residues. Germline V gene sequence: CDR1 SGHKS, CDR2 YYEKEE (reference sequence). Trimming took off 0 bases at V and 1 base at J, with 16 bases between the two ends.

The gene calls are TRBV3-1 (or the pseudogene TRBV3-2) and TRBJ1-4; D may be TRBD1 (6 bases). V shed 3 bases and J shed 4 bases, with 15 bases lying between them. The length of the CDR3 is 16 residues. CDR1 is LGHDT and CDR2 is YNNKEL in the germline V gene (reference sequence). The DNA of the CDR3 is TGTGCCAGCAGCCATGCCGGGACACCGTTTAATGAAAAACTGTTTTTT. This gives the protein CASSHAGTPFNEKLFF.

The rearrangement links TRBV5-6 to TRBJ1-3, with D perhaps matching TRBD1 (6 bases). V lost 3 bases and J 5 bases, leaving 12 bases between the germline ends. The CDR3 sequence is 14 residues long. Germline assignment: CDR1 SGHDT and CDR2 YYEEEE. In nucleotides, the CDR3 is TGTGCCAGCAGCTCGACAGGCGCCAGAAACACCATATATTTT. The encoded protein is CASSSTGARNTIYF.

The chain joins TRBV2 to TRBJ1-1; D ambiguous. Germline lookup yields CDR1 SNHLY and CDR2 FYNNEI. This CDR3 has 14 residues. V lost 6 bases and J 0 bases, leaving 11 bases between the germline ends. In DNA, the CDR3 is TGTGCCAGCAGCCCCACGGTGGTGAACACTGAAGCTTTCTTT. It is translated as CASSPTVVNTEAFF.

The rearrangement joins TRBV10-3 to TRBJ1-2; possible D gene TRBD1, 6 bases. CDR1 and CDR2 from the germline V gene are ENHRY and SYGVKD. Trimming removed 2 bases at V and 0 bases at J, with 16 bases between. The CDR3 has 17 residues. The CDR3 bases are TGTGCCATCAGTGAGCAAGGGTCCGCAGGGGCTAACTATGGCTACACCTTC. Its protein product is CAISEQGSAGANYGYTF.

The chain combines TRBV20-1 with TRBJ2-1; 7 nucleotides align to TRBD1. V lost 5 bases and J lost 8; bases outside the gene matches: 3. This CDR3 comprises 11 residues. Looked up from germline, CDR1 is DFQATT and CDR2 is SNEGSKA (reference sequence). CDR3 DNA: TGCAGTGCTGGAACAGGGGATGAGCAGTTCTTC. Encoded protein: CSAGTGDEQFF.

The genes are TRBV6-5 and TRBJ1-2; D is undetermined. Germline V gene lookup returns CDR1 MNHEY and CDR2 SVGAGI. The ends were cut back, 6 bases at V and 1 base at J, with 15 bases in the middle. The CDR3 covers 15 residues. The CDR3 bases are TGTGCCAGCAGCTGGACCCCGGGGAGTAACTATGGCTACACCTTC. Its protein product is CASSWTPGSNYGYTF.